This TCR beta chain is from a study of immune heterogeneity within non-small cell lung tumors. This clonotype was counted ten times or more. Its antigen is currently unknown. Whole-study results and caveats: Local T-cell repertoire clonality was correlated with local tumor mutational burden, and the correlation was positive. It was moderate in strength but statistically significant (R 0.3 to 0.35).

Template material for each sample was around 630 ng of bulk tumor genomic DNA. Biopsies that were spaced far apart were taken, several per primary tumor, during surgery. The patients were newly diagnosed with non-small cell lung cancer, had not been treated, and had curative surgery. Patients with newly diagnosed non-small cell lung cancer who underwent surgery with curative intent served as donors. Germline-derived CDR1 and CDR2 are KGHDR and SFDVKD. Trimming left V 6 bases short and J 2 bases short, with 7 bases between. The CDR3 is made up of 13 amino acids. A first 10-cycle multiplex round used 32 V-gene and 13 J-gene primers on TCR beta CDR3. Using its own MiXCR run on the multiplex PCR reads, TCRdb lists one record per CDR3 protein. Of around 30,000 distinct CDR3 sequences in the sample, approximately 30% are singletons; the top ten hold approximately 4.2%.

The source is a man between 40 and 49 years old with non-small cell lung cancer. This sequence joins TRBV24-1 and TRBJ1-5; D is ambiguous. Sequencing was carried out using lung tumor tissue. The CDR3 reads CATSYTGNQPQHF. CDR3 nucleotide sequence: TGTGCCACCAGTTACACCGGCAATCAGCCCCAGCATTTT.